This entry describes one T cell receptor (beta chain). These data come from a study of blood T cell repertoires in COVID-19. Turning to the study itself: Samples came from the United States, Italy and Spain, spanning acute and convalescent COVID-19. In each case, the material was cDNA or gDNA derived from T cells, B-cell-depleted T cells, or PBMCs.

The authors' processing: Estimation of nucleated cell counts was performed using reference gene primer amplification. Sequenced by immunoSEQ multiplex PCR; TCRdb stores in-frame clones only, minus some. From that table come the V and J calls and clone size; the DNA was used to work out D and trimming. The sample has roughly 66,000 clones; 82% are singletons. This receptor was taken from a man in his fifties or sixties with acute or convalescent COVID-19. Material: peripheral blood.

CDR3: CASSARQVSDEQYV. CDR3 sequence (DNA): TGTGCCAGCAGCGCAAGACAGGTTAGCGACGAGCAGTACGTC. The V call is TRBV2, the J call TRBJ2-7; perhaps TRBD1 as D (6 bases). V lost 6 bases to trimming and J lost 5 bases, with 17 bases between them. CDR1 and CDR2 from the germline V gene are SNHLY and FYNNEI. The CDR3 runs 14 residues.